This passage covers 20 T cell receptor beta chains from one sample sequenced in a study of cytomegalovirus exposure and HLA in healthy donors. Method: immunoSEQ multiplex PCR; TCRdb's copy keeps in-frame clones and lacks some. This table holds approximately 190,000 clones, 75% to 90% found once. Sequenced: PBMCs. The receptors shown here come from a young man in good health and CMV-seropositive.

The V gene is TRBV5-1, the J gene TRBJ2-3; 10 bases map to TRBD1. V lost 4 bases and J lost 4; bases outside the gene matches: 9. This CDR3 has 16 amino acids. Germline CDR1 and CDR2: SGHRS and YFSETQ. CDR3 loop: CASSQKTGTGADTQYF. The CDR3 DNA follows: TGCGCCAGCAGCCAAAAAACCGGGACAGGGGCAGATACGCAGTATTTT.

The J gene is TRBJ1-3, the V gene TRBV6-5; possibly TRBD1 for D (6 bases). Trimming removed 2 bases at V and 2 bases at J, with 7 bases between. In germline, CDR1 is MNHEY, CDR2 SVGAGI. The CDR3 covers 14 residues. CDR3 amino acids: CASSYAGAGNTIYF. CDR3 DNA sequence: TGTGCCAGCAGTTACGCAGGGGCTGGAAACACCATATATTTT.

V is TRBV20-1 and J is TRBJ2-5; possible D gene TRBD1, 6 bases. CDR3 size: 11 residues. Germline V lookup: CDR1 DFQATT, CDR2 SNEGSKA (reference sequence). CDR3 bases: TGCAGCAACAGGGTCGGGGAGACCCAGTACTTC. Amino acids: CSNRVGETQYF.

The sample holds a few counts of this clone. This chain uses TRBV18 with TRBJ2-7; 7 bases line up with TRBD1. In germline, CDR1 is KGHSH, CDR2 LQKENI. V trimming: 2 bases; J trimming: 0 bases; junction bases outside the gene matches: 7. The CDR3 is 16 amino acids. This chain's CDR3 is CASSPKGTAISYEQYF. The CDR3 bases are TGTGCCAGCTCACCAAAGGGGACAGCCATCTCCTACGAGCAGTACTTC.

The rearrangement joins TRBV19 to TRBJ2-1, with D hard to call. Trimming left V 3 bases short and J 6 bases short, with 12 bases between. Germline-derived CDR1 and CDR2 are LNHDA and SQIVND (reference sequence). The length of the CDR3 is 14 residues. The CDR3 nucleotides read TGTGCCAGTAGTATGAGTTCCCCTGGCAATGAGCAGTTCTTC. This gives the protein CASSMSSPGNEQFF.

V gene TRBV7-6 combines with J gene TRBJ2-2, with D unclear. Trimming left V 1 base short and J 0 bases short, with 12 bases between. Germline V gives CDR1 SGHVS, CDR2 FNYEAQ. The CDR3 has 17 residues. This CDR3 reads CASSLGAAGSNTGELFF. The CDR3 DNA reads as TGTGCCAGCAGCTTAGGAGCCGCAGGCTCGAACACCGGGGAGCTGTTTTTT.

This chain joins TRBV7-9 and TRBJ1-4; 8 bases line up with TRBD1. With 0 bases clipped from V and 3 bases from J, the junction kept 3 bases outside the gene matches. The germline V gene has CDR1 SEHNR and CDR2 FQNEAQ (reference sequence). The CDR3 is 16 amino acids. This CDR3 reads CASSLARGLANEKLFF. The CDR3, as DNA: TGTGCCAGCAGCTTAGCCAGGGGGCTAGCTAATGAAAAACTGTTTTTT.

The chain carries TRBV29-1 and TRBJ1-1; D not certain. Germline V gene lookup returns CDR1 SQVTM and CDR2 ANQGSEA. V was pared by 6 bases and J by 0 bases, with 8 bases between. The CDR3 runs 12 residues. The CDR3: CSVTQVNTEAFF. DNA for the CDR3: TGCAGCGTGACCCAGGTGAACACTGAAGCTTTCTTT.

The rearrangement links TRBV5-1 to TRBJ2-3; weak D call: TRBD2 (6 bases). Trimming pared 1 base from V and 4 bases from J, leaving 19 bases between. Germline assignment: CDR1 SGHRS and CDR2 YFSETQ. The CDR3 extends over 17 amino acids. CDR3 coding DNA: TGCGCCAGCAGCTTGCAAGGGAGGACGGTACCCCCAGATACGCAGTATTTT. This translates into CASSLQGRTVPPDTQYF. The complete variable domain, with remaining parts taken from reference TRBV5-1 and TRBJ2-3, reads KAGVTQTPRYLIKTRGQQVTLSCSPISGHRSVSWYQQTPGQGLQFLFEYFSETQRNKGNFPGRFSGRQFSNSRSEMNVSTLELGDSALYLCASSLQGRTVPPDTQYFGPGTRLTVL.

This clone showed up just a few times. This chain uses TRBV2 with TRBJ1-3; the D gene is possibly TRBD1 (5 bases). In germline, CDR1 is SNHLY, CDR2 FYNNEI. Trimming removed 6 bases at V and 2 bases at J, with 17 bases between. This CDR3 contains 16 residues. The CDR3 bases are TGTGCCAGCAGGCTTAACTCGACAGTTCCTGGAAACACCATATATTTT. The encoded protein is CASRLNSTVPGNTIYF. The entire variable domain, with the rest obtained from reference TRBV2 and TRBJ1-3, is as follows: EPEVTQTPSHQVTQMGQEVILRCVPISNHLYFYWYRQILGQKVEFLVSFYNNEISEKSEIFDDQFSVERPDGSNFTLKIRSTKLEDSAMYFCASRLNSTVPGNTIYFGEGSWLTVV.

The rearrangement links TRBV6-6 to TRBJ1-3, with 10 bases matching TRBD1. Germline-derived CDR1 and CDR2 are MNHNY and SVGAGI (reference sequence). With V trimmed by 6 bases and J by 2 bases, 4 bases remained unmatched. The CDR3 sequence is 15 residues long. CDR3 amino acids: CASRGQGSPGNTIYF. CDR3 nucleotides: TGTGCCAGCAGGGGACAGGGGTCCCCTGGAAACACCATATATTTT.

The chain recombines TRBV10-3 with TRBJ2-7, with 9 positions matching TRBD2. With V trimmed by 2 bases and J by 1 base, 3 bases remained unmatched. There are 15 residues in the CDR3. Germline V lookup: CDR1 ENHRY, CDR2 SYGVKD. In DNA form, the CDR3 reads TGTGCCATCAGTGAGCCTAGCGGGGTATCCTACGAGCAGTACTTC. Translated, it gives CAISEPSGVSYEQYF.

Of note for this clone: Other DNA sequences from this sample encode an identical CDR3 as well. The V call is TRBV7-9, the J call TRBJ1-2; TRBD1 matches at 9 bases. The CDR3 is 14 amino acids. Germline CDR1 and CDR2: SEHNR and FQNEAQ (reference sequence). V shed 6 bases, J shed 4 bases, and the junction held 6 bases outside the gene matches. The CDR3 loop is CASSPGTGSYGYTF. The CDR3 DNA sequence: TGTGCCAGCAGTCCCGGGACAGGGAGCTATGGCTACACCTTC. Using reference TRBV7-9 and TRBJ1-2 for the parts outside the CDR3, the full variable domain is DTGVSQNPRHKITKRGQNVTFRCDPISEHNRLYWYRQTLGQGPEFLTYFQNEAQLEKSRLLSDRFSAERPKGSFSTLEIQRTEQGDSAMYLCASSPGTGSYGYTFGSGTRLTVV.

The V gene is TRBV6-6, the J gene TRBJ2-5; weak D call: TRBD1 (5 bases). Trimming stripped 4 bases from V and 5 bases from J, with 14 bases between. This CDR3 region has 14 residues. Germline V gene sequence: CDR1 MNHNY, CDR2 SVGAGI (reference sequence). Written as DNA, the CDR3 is TGTGCCAGCAGTTTTTCCCGTTCAGGGGAGACCCAGTACTTC. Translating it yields CASSFSRSGETQYF.

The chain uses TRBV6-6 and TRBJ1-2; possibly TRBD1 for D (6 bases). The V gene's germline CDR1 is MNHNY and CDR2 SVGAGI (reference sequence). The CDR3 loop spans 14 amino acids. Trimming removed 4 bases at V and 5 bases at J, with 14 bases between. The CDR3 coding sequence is TGTGCCAGCAGTTCAGACAGGACCCTGTATGGCTACACCTTC. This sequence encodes CASSSDRTLYGYTF.

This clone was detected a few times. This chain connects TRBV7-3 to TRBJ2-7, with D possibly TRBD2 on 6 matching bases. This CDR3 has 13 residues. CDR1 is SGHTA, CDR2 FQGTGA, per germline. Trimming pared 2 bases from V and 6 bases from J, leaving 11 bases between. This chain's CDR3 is CASSLGGTGEQYF. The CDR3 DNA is TGTGCCAGCAGCTTAGGGGGGACTGGCGAGCAGTACTTC.

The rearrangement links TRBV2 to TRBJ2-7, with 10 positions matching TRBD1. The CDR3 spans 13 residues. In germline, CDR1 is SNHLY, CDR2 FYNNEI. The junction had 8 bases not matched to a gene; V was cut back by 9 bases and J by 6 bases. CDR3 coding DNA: TGTGCCAGACAACGGGACAGGGGTGTCGAGCAGTACTTC. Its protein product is CARQRDRGVEQYF.

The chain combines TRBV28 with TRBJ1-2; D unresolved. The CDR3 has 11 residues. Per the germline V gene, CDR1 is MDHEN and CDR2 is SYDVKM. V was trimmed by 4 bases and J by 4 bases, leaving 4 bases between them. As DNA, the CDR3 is TGTGCCAGCAGTTCCTTCTATGGCTACACCTTC. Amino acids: CASSSFYGYTF.

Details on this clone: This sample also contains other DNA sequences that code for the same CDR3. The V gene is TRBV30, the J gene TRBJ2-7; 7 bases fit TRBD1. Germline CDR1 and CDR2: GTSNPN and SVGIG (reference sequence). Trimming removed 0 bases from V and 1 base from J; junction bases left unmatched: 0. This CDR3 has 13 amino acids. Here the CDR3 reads CAWSVTGSYEQYF. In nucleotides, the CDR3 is TGTGCCTGGAGTGTGACAGGGTCCTACGAGCAGTACTTC.

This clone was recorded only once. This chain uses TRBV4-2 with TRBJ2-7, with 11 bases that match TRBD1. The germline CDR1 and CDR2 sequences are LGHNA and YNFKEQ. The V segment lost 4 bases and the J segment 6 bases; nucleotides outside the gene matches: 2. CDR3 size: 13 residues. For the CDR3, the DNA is TGTGCCAGCAGCCGAGGACAGGGGGCCGAGCAGTACTTC. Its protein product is CASSRGQGAEQYF.